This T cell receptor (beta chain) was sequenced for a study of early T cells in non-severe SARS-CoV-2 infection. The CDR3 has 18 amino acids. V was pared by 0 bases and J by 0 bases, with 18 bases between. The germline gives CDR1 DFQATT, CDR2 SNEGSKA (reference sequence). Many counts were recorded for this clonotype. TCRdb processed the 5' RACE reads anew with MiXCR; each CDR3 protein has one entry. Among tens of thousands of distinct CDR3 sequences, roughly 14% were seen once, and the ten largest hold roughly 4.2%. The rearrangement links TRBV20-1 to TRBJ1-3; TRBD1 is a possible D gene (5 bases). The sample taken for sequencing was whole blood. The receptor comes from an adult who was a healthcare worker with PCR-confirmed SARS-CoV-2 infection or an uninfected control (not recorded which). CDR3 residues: CSARDPRDGTRSGNTIYF. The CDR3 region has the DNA TGCAGTGCTAGAGACCCAAGGGACGGGACCCGCTCTGGAAACACCATATATTTT.